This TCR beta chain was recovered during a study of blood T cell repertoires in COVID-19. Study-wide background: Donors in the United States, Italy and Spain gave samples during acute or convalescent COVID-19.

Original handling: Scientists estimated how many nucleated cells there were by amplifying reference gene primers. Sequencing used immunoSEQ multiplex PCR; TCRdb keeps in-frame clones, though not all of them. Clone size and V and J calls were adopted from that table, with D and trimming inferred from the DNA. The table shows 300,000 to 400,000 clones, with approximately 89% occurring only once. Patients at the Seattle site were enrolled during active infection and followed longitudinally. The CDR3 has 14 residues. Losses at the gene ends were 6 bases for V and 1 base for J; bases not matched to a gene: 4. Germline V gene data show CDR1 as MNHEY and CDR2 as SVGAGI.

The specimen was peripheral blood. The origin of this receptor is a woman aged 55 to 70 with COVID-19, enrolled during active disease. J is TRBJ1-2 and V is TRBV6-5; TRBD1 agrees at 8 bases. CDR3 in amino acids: CASRRQGYNYGYTF. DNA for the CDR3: TGTGCCAGCAGGAGACAGGGGTATAACTATGGCTACACCTTC.